The rows below give T cell receptor beta chains drawn from one sample of a study of cytomegalovirus exposure and HLA in healthy donors. Assay: immunoSEQ multiplex PCR; the TCRdb copy retains only in-frame clones and omits some. The sample carries some 120,000 clones, 77% recorded once. The sample was PBMCs. All receptors come from a man in his forties in good health and CMV-seropositive. The CDR3 runs from the conserved cysteine through the conserved F or W. Fields, in order: J gene, V gene, D gene, clone size, CDR3 protein, CDR3 DNA. The D gene is left open where the match is weak. For some rows the clone size is stated as once, few or many, or as a class when expanded; others skip it.

j_call: TRBJ2-2
v_call: TRBV6-1
d_call: TRBD1
clone_size: -
cdr3_aa: CASSRTGTMGELFF
cdr3_nt: TGTGCCAGCAGTAGGACAGGGACGATGGGGGAGCTGTTTTTT

j_call: TRBJ2-7
v_call: TRBV6-1
d_call: TRBD1
clone_size: -
cdr3_aa: CASKGQTYEQYF
cdr3_nt: TGTGCCAGCAAGGGACAGACCTACGAGCAGTACTTC

j_call: TRBJ1-1
v_call: TRBV10-3
d_call: TRBD1
clone_size: -
cdr3_aa: CAISRGQGMNTEAFF
cdr3_nt: TGTGCCATCAGTAGGGGGCAGGGGATGAACACTGAAGCTTTCTTT

j_call: TRBJ2-2
v_call: TRBV9
d_call: -
clone_size: -
cdr3_aa: CASSVDHEGELFF
cdr3_nt: TGTGCCAGCAGCGTAGACCACGAGGGGGAGCTGTTTTTT

j_call: TRBJ1-5
v_call: TRBV18
d_call: TRBD1
clone_size: -
cdr3_aa: CASSPDRDQPQHF
cdr3_nt: TGTGCCAGCTCACCCGACAGGGATCAGCCCCAGCATTTT

j_call: TRBJ2-5
v_call: TRBV7-9
d_call: -
clone_size: few
cdr3_aa: CASSYAGALLKETQYF
cdr3_nt: TGTGCCAGCAGCTATGCGGGGGCCCTCCTCAAAGAGACCCAGTACTTC

j_call: TRBJ2-7
v_call: TRBV18
d_call: -
clone_size: -
cdr3_aa: CASSPDSSYEQYF
cdr3_nt: TGTGCCAGCTCACCAGACAGCTCCTACGAGCAGTACTTC

j_call: TRBJ1-1
v_call: TRBV30
d_call: TRBD1
clone_size: -
cdr3_aa: CAWNDRGGIEAFF
cdr3_nt: TGTGCCTGGAACGACAGGGGAGGGATTGAAGCTTTCTTT

j_call: TRBJ2-3
v_call: TRBV28
d_call: TRBD2
clone_size: -
cdr3_aa: CASSFFSGGFGDTQYF
cdr3_nt: TGTGCCAGCAGTTTCTTTAGCGGGGGGTTTGGAGATACGCAGTATTTT

j_call: TRBJ2-7
v_call: TRBV27
d_call: -
clone_size: -
cdr3_aa: CASSQAYGYEQYF
cdr3_nt: TGTGCCAGCAGCCAGGCTTATGGCTACGAGCAGTACTTC

j_call: TRBJ1-2
v_call: TRBV28
d_call: -
clone_size: -
cdr3_aa: CASSLGVGGDVSGYTF
cdr3_nt: TGTGCCAGCAGTTTGGGGGTGGGAGGGGACGTGTCTGGCTACACCTTC

j_call: TRBJ2-7
v_call: TRBV5-6
d_call: TRBD1
clone_size: -
cdr3_aa: CASSTPPGQGAYEQYF
cdr3_nt: TGTGCCAGCAGCACCCCCCCGGGGCAGGGGGCTTACGAGCAGTACTTC

j_call: TRBJ1-2
v_call: TRBV9
d_call: -
clone_size: -
cdr3_aa: CASSGGGPYGYTF
cdr3_nt: TGTGCCAGCTCGGGGGGGGGCCCCTATGGCTACACCTTC

j_call: TRBJ2-7
v_call: TRBV10-3
d_call: TRBD1
clone_size: -
cdr3_aa: CAISEAQGLPYEQYF
cdr3_nt: TGTGCCATCAGTGAAGCACAGGGGCTACCCTACGAGCAGTACTTC

j_call: TRBJ1-2
v_call: TRBV29-1
d_call: TRBD1
clone_size: -
cdr3_aa: CSVEDRRQGRGYTF
cdr3_nt: TGCAGCGTTGAAGATAGGCGACAGGGTCGTGGCTACACCTTC

j_call: TRBJ1-4
v_call: TRBV2
d_call: -
clone_size: -
cdr3_aa: CASSSAGAGEKLFF
cdr3_nt: TGTGCCAGCAGCTCGGCAGGGGCTGGTGAAAAACTGTTTTTT

j_call: TRBJ2-3
v_call: TRBV18
d_call: -
clone_size: -
cdr3_aa: CASSPLTATDTQYF
cdr3_nt: TGTGCCAGCTCACCATTAACCGCGACAGATACGCAGTATTTT

j_call: TRBJ1-2
v_call: TRBV18
d_call: -
clone_size: once
cdr3_aa: CASSRDTNYGYTF
cdr3_nt: TGTGCCAGCTCACGGGACACTAACTATGGCTACACCTTC

j_call: TRBJ2-5
v_call: TRBV5-1
d_call: TRBD1
clone_size: once
cdr3_aa: CASSRGDSQETQYF
cdr3_nt: TGCGCCAGCAGCAGAGGGGACAGCCAAGAGACCCAGTACTTC

j_call: TRBJ2-1
v_call: TRBV7-2
d_call: -
clone_size: few
cdr3_aa: CASSPRVGSSYNEQFF
cdr3_nt: TGTGCCAGCAGCCCGCGGGTAGGGAGCTCCTACAATGAGCAGTTCTTC

j_call: TRBJ1-1
v_call: TRBV4-1
d_call: TRBD1
clone_size: -
cdr3_aa: CASSQLTRGKKGEAFF
cdr3_nt: TGCGCCAGCAGCCAACTAACCAGGGGGAAGAAAGGTGAAGCTTTCTTT

j_call: TRBJ1-2
v_call: TRBV2
d_call: TRBD1
clone_size: -
cdr3_aa: CASSEYRGHGYTF
cdr3_nt: TGTGCCAGCAGTGAGTACAGGGGGCATGGCTACACCTTC

j_call: TRBJ1-5
v_call: TRBV4-2
d_call: TRBD1
clone_size: -
cdr3_aa: CASSQGTGGGQPQHF
cdr3_nt: TGTGCCAGCAGCCAAGGGACAGGGGGAGGTCAGCCCCAGCATTTT

j_call: TRBJ1-1
v_call: TRBV7-9
d_call: -
clone_size: -
cdr3_aa: CASSLRSGLRTEAFF
cdr3_nt: TGTGCCAGCAGCTTACGGTCGGGACTAAGGACTGAAGCTTTCTTT

j_call: TRBJ2-7
v_call: TRBV6-5
d_call: TRBD1
clone_size: -
cdr3_aa: CASSLIQGAYEQYF
cdr3_nt: TGTGCCAGCAGTCTAATACAGGGGGCCTACGAGCAGTACTTC

j_call: TRBJ2-1
v_call: TRBV11-2
d_call: TRBD2
clone_size: -
cdr3_aa: CASSSKEGLVFGEQFF
cdr3_nt: TGTGCCAGCAGCTCGAAGGAAGGACTAGTCTTCGGTGAGCAGTTCTTC

j_call: TRBJ1-1
v_call: TRBV19
d_call: -
clone_size: -
cdr3_aa: CASSIRRGITEAFF
cdr3_nt: TGTGCCAGTAGTATTAGACGGGGTATCACTGAAGCTTTCTTT

j_call: TRBJ1-1
v_call: TRBV5-1
d_call: -
clone_size: -
cdr3_aa: CASSFGDEAFF
cdr3_nt: TGCGCCAGCAGCTTCGGGGATGAAGCTTTCTTT

j_call: TRBJ1-5
v_call: TRBV30
d_call: TRBD1
clone_size: -
cdr3_aa: CAWSVQGTGAGQPQHF
cdr3_nt: TGTGCCTGGAGTGTACAGGGGACAGGGGCCGGGCAGCCCCAGCATTTT

j_call: TRBJ2-7
v_call: TRBV5-6
d_call: TRBD1
clone_size: -
cdr3_aa: CASSLIPQGTYEQYF
cdr3_nt: TGTGCCAGCAGCTTGATCCCACAGGGGACCTACGAGCAGTACTTC

j_call: TRBJ1-1
v_call: TRBV4-1
d_call: -
clone_size: -
cdr3_aa: CASSPRGTQTMNTEAFF
cdr3_nt: TGCGCCAGCAGCCCCCGGGGAACTCAGACCATGAACACTGAAGCTTTCTTT

j_call: TRBJ1-2
v_call: TRBV2
d_call: -
clone_size: -
cdr3_aa: CASTLTENYGYTF
cdr3_nt: TGTGCCAGCACTTTGACAGAGAACTATGGCTACACCTTC

j_call: TRBJ2-2
v_call: TRBV4-3
d_call: TRBD1
clone_size: few
cdr3_aa: CASSQDPGGSNTGELFF
cdr3_nt: TGCGCCAGCAGCCAAGATCCAGGGGGCTCGAACACCGGGGAGCTGTTTTTT

j_call: TRBJ2-2
v_call: TRBV25-1
d_call: TRBD2
clone_size: -
cdr3_aa: CASSKAGGFLGELFF
cdr3_nt: TGTGCCAGCAGTAAAGCGGGGGGGTTCCTGGGGGAGCTGTTTTTT

j_call: TRBJ1-5
v_call: TRBV7-2
d_call: -
clone_size: -
cdr3_aa: CASSPRARGSNQPQHF
cdr3_nt: TGTGCCAGCAGCCCCAGGGCCCGGGGGAGCAATCAGCCCCAGCATTTT

j_call: TRBJ2-7
v_call: TRBV4-1
d_call: TRBD1
clone_size: -
cdr3_aa: CASSQPTGENGYEQYF
cdr3_nt: TGCGCCAGCAGCCAACCGACAGGGGAAAATGGCTACGAGCAGTACTTC

j_call: TRBJ2-7
v_call: TRBV19
d_call: -
clone_size: few
cdr3_aa: CASRSGSSYEQYF
cdr3_nt: TGTGCCAGTAGGTCAGGGTCCTCCTACGAGCAGTACTTC

j_call: TRBJ1-1
v_call: TRBV5-1
d_call: TRBD1
clone_size: -
cdr3_aa: CASRGGTGNTEAFF
cdr3_nt: TGCGCCAGCAGGGGTGGGACAGGGAACACTGAAGCTTTCTTT

j_call: TRBJ2-7
v_call: TRBV15
d_call: TRBD2
clone_size: once
cdr3_aa: CATSRAPGGGPIYEQYF
cdr3_nt: TGTGCCACCAGCAGAGCCCCCGGGGGGGGACCGATCTACGAGCAGTACTTC

j_call: TRBJ1-2
v_call: TRBV5-6
d_call: TRBD1
clone_size: -
cdr3_aa: CASSSGGRGEGYTF
cdr3_nt: TGTGCCAGCAGCTCAGGGGGCAGGGGCGAGGGCTACACCTTC

j_call: TRBJ1-4
v_call: TRBV5-1
d_call: -
clone_size: -
cdr3_aa: CASSLGGDEKLFF
cdr3_nt: TGCGCCAGCAGCTTGGGGGGGGACGAAAAACTGTTTTTT

j_call: TRBJ2-3
v_call: TRBV27
d_call: TRBD1
clone_size: -
cdr3_aa: CASSPDGTGLLAQYF
cdr3_nt: TGTGCCAGCAGTCCTGACGGGACAGGGCTTCTTGCGCAGTATTTT

j_call: TRBJ1-2
v_call: TRBV2
d_call: TRBD1
clone_size: once
cdr3_aa: CASNSRGRDGYTF
cdr3_nt: TGTGCCAGCAATAGTAGGGGGCGAGATGGCTACACCTTC

j_call: TRBJ1-4
v_call: TRBV6-5
d_call: TRBD1
clone_size: -
cdr3_aa: CASSSTGQPEEKLFF
cdr3_nt: TGTGCCAGCAGCTCGACGGGACAGCCCGAAGAAAAACTGTTTTTT

j_call: TRBJ1-5
v_call: TRBV19
d_call: -
clone_size: -
cdr3_aa: CASNRGGLGQPQHF
cdr3_nt: TGTGCCAGTAATAGAGGGGGACTAGGCCAGCCCCAGCATTTT

j_call: TRBJ1-5
v_call: TRBV27
d_call: -
clone_size: -
cdr3_aa: CASSRQPSTRDQPQHF
cdr3_nt: TGTGCCAGCAGTCGACAACCTAGCACGCGGGATCAGCCCCAGCATTTT

j_call: TRBJ2-1
v_call: TRBV25-1
d_call: -
clone_size: -
cdr3_aa: CASRDEGQSYNEQFF
cdr3_nt: TGTGCCAGCAGGGACGAGGGCCAATCCTACAATGAGCAGTTCTTC